These 25 T cell receptor beta chains share one sample of origin, sequenced in a study of PD-1 blockade in classical Hodgkin lymphoma. As to time point: cycle 4 day 1 (C4D1), after 5 to 7 weeks of nivolumab. Each and every patient relapsed after autologous stem cell transplantation, and patients got differing brentuximab vedotin exposure. The authors enriched CD8+ T cells from thawed PBMCs via magnetic negative selection. Clones were sequenced by immunoSEQ multiplex PCR, and TCRdb holds only the in-frame ones, with some missing. This table holds 15,000 to 20,000 clones, about 87% found once. The sample here was CD8+ T cells from blood, taken before the fourth cycle of nivolumab. The receptors were gathered from a human donor with classical Hodgkin lymphoma.

The V gene is TRBV27, the J gene TRBJ1-5; the D is unclear. The CDR3 is made up of 13 amino acids. V was pared by 0 bases and J by 6 bases, with 6 bases between. The germline CDR1 and CDR2 sequences are MNHEY and SMNVEV (reference sequence). The CDR3 coding sequence is TGTGCCAGCAGTTTATCGAGGAGTCAGCCCCAGCATTTT. Its translation: CASSLSRSQPQHF.

The chain recombines TRBV19 with TRBJ1-2; D perhaps matches TRBD1 (5 bases). The V gene lost 7 bases and the J gene lost 7 bases, with 16 bases spanning the gap. CDR1 and CDR2 (germline): LNHDA, SQIVND (reference sequence). The CDR3 consists of 13 residues. CDR3 in amino acids: CASMEGRSRGYTF. The DNA for the CDR3 is TGTGCCAGTATGGAGGGACGGAGCCGTGGCTACACCTTC. Drawing the rest from reference TRBV19 and TRBJ1-2, the complete variable domain is DGGITQSPKYLFRKEGQNVTLSCEQNLNHDAMYWYRQDPGQGLRLIYYSQIVNDFQKGDIAEGYSVSREKKESFPLTVTSAQKNPTAFYLCASMEGRSRGYTFGSGTRLTVV.

V gene TRBV5-8 combines with J gene TRBJ1-1; 11 bases fit TRBD1. V shed 4 bases, J shed 7 bases, and the junction held 3 bases outside the gene matches. The CDR3 is made up of 13 amino acids. From germline, CDR1 is SGHTS and CDR2 YDEGEE. Here the CDR3 reads CASSHGTGGEAFF. CDR3 DNA: TGTGCCAGCAGCCACGGGACAGGGGGTGAAGCTTTCTTT.

V usage is TRBV9 and J usage is TRBJ1-2; maybe TRBD1 (5 bases). CDR1 SGDLS and CDR2 YYNGEE come from the germline V gene. Trimming removed 0 bases at V and 4 bases at J, with 28 bases between. CDR3 size: 20 residues. The CDR3 reads CASSVDVRPGRRLTFYGYTF. The CDR3, as DNA: TGTGCCAGCAGCGTAGATGTCCGTCCGGGACGGAGATTAACGTTCTATGGCTACACCTTC.

This CDR3 reads CASRDVNYGYTF. The CDR3 region has the DNA TGTGCCAGTAGGGACGTAAACTATGGCTACACCTTC. The gene calls are TRBV27 and TRBJ1-2, with a weak D call TRBD1 (5 bases). This CDR3 has 12 amino acids. V dropped 9 bases and J dropped 2 bases, with 10 bases sitting between them. The V gene's germline CDR1 is MNHEY and CDR2 SMNVEV (reference sequence).

For the CDR3, the DNA is TGTGCCAGCAGACGACCAGGGGGCCAAGAGACCCAGTACTTC. Its translation: CASRRPGGQETQYF. The chain joins TRBV27 to TRBJ2-5; TRBD1 aligns across 7 bases. Germline CDR1 MNHEY, CDR2 SMNVEV (reference sequence). V lost 6 bases to trimming and J lost 1 base; unmatched junction nucleotides: 5. The CDR3 is made up of 14 amino acids.

The DNA of the CDR3 is TGCAGCGTTGAAGCGACTAGCGGGAGGGCCGGTAATGAGCAGTACTTC. Translation: CSVEATSGRAGNEQYF. The rearrangement joins TRBV29-1 to TRBJ2-7, with 14 nucleotides matching TRBD2. The junction had 9 bases not matched to a gene; V was cut back by 1 base and J by 7 bases. Germline CDR1 and CDR2: SQVTM and ANQGSEA. CDR3 length: 16 amino acids.

The rearrangement uses TRBV5-6 and TRBJ2-7; D is unresolved. Trimming left V 4 bases short and J 0 bases short, with 11 bases between. The V gene's germline CDR1 is SGHDT and CDR2 YYEEEE. The CDR3 length is 14 residues. CDR3 sequence reads: CASSPGASSYEQYF. The CDR3 bases are TGTGCCAGCAGCCCTGGAGCTAGCTCCTACGAGCAGTACTTC.

This clone appeared a few times. The V and J genes are TRBV27 and TRBJ2-1; D tentatively fits TRBD1 or TRBD2 (5 bases each). V was clipped by 7 bases and J by 1 base, with 14 bases between them. Germline CDR1 is MNHEY and CDR2 is SMNVEV (reference sequence). The length of the CDR3 is 15 residues. CDR3 region: CASNLGRPSYNEQFF. Here the CDR3 DNA reads TGTGCCAGCAACCTGGGACGGCCGTCCTACAATGAGCAGTTCTTC.

The gene calls are TRBV5-1 and TRBJ2-1, with TRBD1 identical over 10 bases. Germline V lookup: CDR1 SGHRS, CDR2 YFSETQ. CDR3 length: 15 amino acids. Trimming at V came to 0 bases and at J to 4 bases, leaving 1 base not matched to a gene. The CDR3 sequence is CASSLGGQGYNEQFF. The CDR3 DNA reads as TGCGCCAGCAGCTTGGGGGGACAGGGGTACAATGAGCAGTTCTTC.

The V and J genes are TRBV5-1 and TRBJ1-5; perhaps TRBD1 as D (5 bases). This CDR3 has 16 amino acids. The V end lost 0 bases, the J end lost 5 bases, and 15 bases lay between the germline ends. Germline CDR1 reads SGHRS; CDR2 reads YFSETQ. CDR3 region: CASSLEAGTRDQPQHF. Written as DNA, the CDR3 is TGCGCCAGCAGCTTGGAGGCTGGGACCCGAGATCAGCCCCAGCATTTT.

The chain uses TRBV7-2 and TRBJ2-5; TRBD2 aligns across 7 bases. Losses at the gene ends were 1 base for V and 2 bases for J; bases not matched to a gene: 7. CDR1 is SGHTA, CDR2 FQGNSA, per germline. CDR3 length equals 16 residues. The CDR3 bases are TGTGCCAGCAGCTTAGGTCCGGGAGGTAGGCAAGAGACCCAGTACTTC. As protein: CASSLGPGGRQETQYF.

The rearrangement links TRBV11-3 to TRBJ2-3; 8 bases are a match to TRBD2. This CDR3 region has 17 residues. CDR1 is SGHNT, CDR2 YENEEA, per germline. The V and J ends lost 0 bases and 2 bases, in that order; junction bases with no gene match: 7. This chain's CDR3 is CASSLDGRDLTTDTQYF. In DNA, the CDR3 is TGTGCCAGCAGCTTAGACGGGAGGGACCTCACCACAGATACGCAGTATTTT. Complete variable domain (other parts from reference TRBV11-3 and TRBJ2-3): EAGVVQSPRYKIIEKKQPVAFWCNPISGHNTLYWYLQNLGQGPELLIRYENEEAVDDSQLPKDRFSAERLKGVDSTLKIQPAELGDSAVYLCASSLDGRDLTTDTQYFGPGTRLTVL.

The chain has TRBV6-5 and TRBJ2-6, with a possible D match to TRBD2 (6 bases). The CDR3 loop spans 15 amino acids. CDR1 is MNHEY, CDR2 SVGAGI, per germline. V gave up 2 bases and J gave up 10 bases, with 15 bases separating them. The CDR3 nucleotides are TGTGCCAGCAGTTACCGGGACTGGGCTCCGAACGTCCTGACTTTC. This translates into CASSYRDWAPNVLTF.

The chain links TRBV27 to TRBJ2-1; perhaps D is TRBD1 or TRBD2 (5 bases each). The CDR3 is made up of 16 amino acids. Germline CDR1 reads MNHEY; CDR2 reads SMNVEV (reference sequence). Trimming pared 6 bases from V and 3 bases from J, leaving 18 bases between. The CDR3: CASSLSGTAYYNEQFF. Written as DNA, the CDR3 is TGTGCCAGCAGCCTTTCCGGGACCGCTTACTACAATGAGCAGTTCTTC.

J is TRBJ2-7 and V is TRBV27; TRBD2 matches at 7 bases. Trimming took 5 bases from V and 4 from J; bases not matched to a gene: 11. The CDR3 is made up of 15 amino acids. The germline gives CDR1 MNHEY, CDR2 SMNVEV (reference sequence). Here the CDR3 DNA reads TGTGCCAGCAGTCCCACCCTAGCGGACGCTTACGAGCAGTACTTC. This codes for CASSPTLADAYEQYF.

This chain uses TRBV9 with TRBJ2-1; D is perhaps TRBD2 (6 bases). Trimming took 3 bases from V and 5 from J, leaving 15 bases between them. CDR3 length: 15 amino acids. CDR1 and CDR2 from the germline V gene are SGDLS and YYNGEE. CDR3 coding DNA: TGTGCCAGCAGCGCGGGAAGACTAGGTAACAATGAGCAGTTCTTC. Residues: CASSAGRLGNNEQFF.

There are a few counts of this clone. This chain links TRBV2 with TRBJ1-1; D gene uncertain. Germline lookup yields CDR1 SNHLY and CDR2 FYNNEI. The CDR3 is 10 residues long. Between the trimmed V and J ends, which lost 6 bases and 7 bases, there was a span of 6 bases. The CDR3 loop is CASRWGEAFF. The CDR3 nucleotides are TGTGCCAGCAGATGGGGTGAAGCTTTCTTT.

This clone is large (0.1 to 1%) within its sample. The V and J genes are TRBV29-1 and TRBJ1-2, with D maybe TRBD1 (6 bases). V lost 5 bases and J 5 bases, leaving 12 bases between the germline ends. The CDR3 has 12 residues. CDR1 SQVTM and CDR2 ANQGSEA come from the germline V gene. The CDR3 loop is CSVPGDWYGYTF. Written as DNA, the CDR3 is TGCAGCGTTCCAGGGGACTGGTATGGCTACACCTTC.

Remarks on this clone: Other DNA sequences in the same sample also yield this CDR3. In DNA form, the CDR3 reads TGTGCCAGCAGTACATCCGGGACCACCTACGAGCAGTACTTC. Translation gives CASSTSGTTYEQYF. V is TRBV6-5 and J is TRBJ2-7; perhaps D is TRBD1 or TRBD2 (5 bases each). CDR1 and CDR2 (germline): MNHEY, SVGAGI. Trimming shortened V by 5 bases and J by 2 bases, and 13 bases separated the two germline ends. CDR3 length: 14 residues.

The rearrangement joins TRBV19 to TRBJ2-7; D is possibly TRBD1 (6 bases). CDR3 length equals 13 residues. With 6 bases removed from V and 6 bases from J, the gap between germline ends came to 15 bases. The germline V gene has CDR1 LNHDA and CDR2 SQIVND (reference sequence). The CDR3 nucleotides are TGTGCCAGTAGAGGACGAGAGACAGGCGAGCAGTACTTC. It yields the protein CASRGRETGEQYF.

The chain has TRBV19 and TRBJ2-1; possibly TRBD2 for D (6 bases). The CDR3 totals 15 residues. V was clipped by 7 bases and J by 6 bases, with 19 bases between them. Per germline, CDR1 LNHDA and CDR2 SQIVND (reference sequence). CDR3 coding DNA: TGTGCCAGTACCCAATCTCGTGCGGGGTTCAATGAGCAGTTCTTC. It yields the protein CASTQSRAGFNEQFF.

The sample holds one count of this clone. V and J are TRBV23-1 and TRBJ1-2; possibly TRBD1 for D (5 bases). TRBV23-1 falls under the ORF class, with uncertain function. This CDR3 contains 14 residues. V lost 3 bases to trimming and J lost 6 bases, with 14 bases between them. The CDR3 DNA reads TGCGCCAGCAGTCACCCCCCAGGACAAGATGGCTACACCTTC. As protein: CASSHPPGQDGYTF.

The chain joins TRBV7-7 to TRBJ2-7; D is possibly TRBD1 (5 bases). Germline V gene sequence: CDR1 SSHAT, CDR2 FNYEAQ (reference sequence). This CDR3 region has 17 residues. Trimming removed 1 base from V and 2 bases from J, with 18 bases in between. The CDR3 spells CASSLVNPQVSTYEQYF. CDR3 in DNA: TGTGCCAGCAGCTTAGTCAACCCACAGGTGTCAACCTACGAGCAGTACTTC. Combining the CDR3 with reference TRBV7-7 and TRBJ2-7 gives the whole variable domain GAGVSQSPRYKVTKRGQDVTLRCDPISSHATLYWYQQALGQGPEFLTYFNYEAQPDKSGLPSDRFSAERPEGSISTLTIQRTEQRDSAMYRCASSLVNPQVSTYEQYFGPGTRLTVT.

Note on this clone: This same CDR3 is encoded by further DNA sequences in the sample. The chain joins TRBV4-1 to TRBJ2-7; D perhaps matches TRBD1 (5 bases). The CDR3 has 14 amino acids. Trimming shortened V by 1 base and J by 2 bases, and 9 bases separated the two germline ends. CDR1 and CDR2 from the germline V gene are MGHRA and YSYEKL. The CDR3 DNA reads TGCGCCAGCAGCCAAGGTGGGGCTCCCTACGAGCAGTACTTC. Translation: CASSQGGAPYEQYF.